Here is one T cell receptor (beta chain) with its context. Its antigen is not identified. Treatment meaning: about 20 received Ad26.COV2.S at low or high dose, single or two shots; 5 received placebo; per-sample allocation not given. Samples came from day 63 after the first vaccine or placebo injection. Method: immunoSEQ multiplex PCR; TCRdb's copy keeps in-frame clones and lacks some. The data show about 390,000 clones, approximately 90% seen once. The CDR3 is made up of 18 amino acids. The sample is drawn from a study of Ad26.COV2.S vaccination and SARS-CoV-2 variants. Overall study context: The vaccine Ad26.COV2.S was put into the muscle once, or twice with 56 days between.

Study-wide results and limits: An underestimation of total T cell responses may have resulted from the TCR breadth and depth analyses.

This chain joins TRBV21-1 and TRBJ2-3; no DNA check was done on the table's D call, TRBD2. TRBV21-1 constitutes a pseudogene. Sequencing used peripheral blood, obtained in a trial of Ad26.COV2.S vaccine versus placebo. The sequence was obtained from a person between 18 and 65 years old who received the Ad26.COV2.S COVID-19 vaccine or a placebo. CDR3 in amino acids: CASSLSGLAGEGTDTQYF. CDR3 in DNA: TGTGCCAGCAGCTTATCTGGACTAGCGGGGGAGGGTACAGATACGCAGTATTTT.